This T cell receptor (beta chain) was profiled in a study of T cells in Graves' hyperthyroidism and ophthalmopathy. General study results and limits: Blood also carried most thyroid clonotypes expanded above 0.001.

From RNA transcripts, TCR beta CDR3 regions were amplified. The study used the HTBI primer set for a first-round RT-PCR of the TCR CDR3. TCRdb passed the multiplex PCR reads through MiXCR, listing each CDR3 protein once. The profile shows a few hundred thousand distinct CDR3 sequences, roughly 20% of them singletons. Subjects aged 18 to 65 presented with newly diagnosed hyperthyroidism of less than 2 months' duration. Each diagnosis was grounded in clinical symptoms, serum thyroxine and TRAb, thyroid ultrasound, and orbital computed tomography. Germline V CDR1 and CDR2: LNHDA, SQIVND (reference sequence). V shed 7 bases and J shed 8 bases, with 20 bases lying between them. The CDR3 runs to 14 residues. This clonotype was seen many times. The target antigen is unknown.

The sample consisted of blood. The sequence was obtained from a young man with Graves' hyperthyroidism. The chain employs TRBV19 and TRBJ1-2; D perhaps matches TRBD1 (5 bases). The CDR3: CASTHLGTVDGYTF. The CDR3 nucleotides are TGTGCCAGTACCCATTTGGGGACGGTGGACGGCTACACCTTC. Looking up the rest from reference TRBV19 and TRBJ1-2 gives the full variable domain: DGGITQSPKYLFRKEGQNVTLSCEQNLNHDAMYWYRQDPGQGLRLIYYSQIVNDFQKGDIAEGYSVSREKKESFPLTVTSAQKNPTAFYLCASTHLGTVDGYTFGSGTRLTVV.